The 21 T cell receptor beta chains below all came from one sample that was sequenced in a study of CD8 T cells in ankylosing spondylitis. TCRdb re-analysed the 5' RACE reads in MiXCR, keeping a single row per CDR3 protein. The data contain a few hundred thousand distinct CDR3 sequences, over 8.5% of them singletons. Sequencing was carried out using blood, either unsorted or a sorted T cell fraction (not recorded which). The receptors were gathered from a male donor with ankylosing spondylitis or in good health (not recorded which).

There are many counts of this clonotype. The chain recombines TRBV5-5 with TRBJ2-4; 9 bases are a match to TRBD2. This CDR3 contains 17 residues. V was pared by 4 bases and J by 9 bases, with 17 bases of the junction left unmatched. Looked up from germline, CDR1 is SGHKS and CDR2 is YYEKEE (reference sequence). CDR3 sequence: CASSPQGSGGRRGIQYF. DNA for the CDR3: TGTGCCAGCAGCCCGCAAGGTAGCGGGGGCCGACGTGGCATTCAGTACTTC.

Many counts were recorded for this clonotype. This chain connects TRBV29-1 to TRBJ2-7, with 12 positions matching TRBD2. The length of the CDR3 is 14 residues. Germline-derived CDR1 and CDR2 are SQVTM and ANQGSEA. V trimming: 6 bases; J trimming: 3 bases; junction bases outside the gene matches: 6. CDR3 loop: CSVGGLAGSYEQYF. The DNA of the CDR3 is TGCAGCGTGGGCGGACTAGCGGGGAGCTACGAGCAGTACTTC.

CDR3 nucleotides: TGTGCCAGCAGTTACTCGGTGGGGTCTGGGGCCAACGTCCTGACTTTC. The encoded protein is CASSYSVGSGANVLTF. The rearrangement links TRBV6-5 to TRBJ2-6; D is unresolved. CDR3 size: 16 residues. Germline V gene sequence: CDR1 MNHEY, CDR2 SVGAGI. Deletions cut 0 bases from V and 1 base from J, with 7 bases between.

There are many counts of this clonotype. The chain recombines TRBV15 with TRBJ2-4, with D possibly being TRBD1 (6 bases). Deletions cut 5 bases from V and 0 bases from J, with 14 bases between. The CDR3 sequence is 16 residues long. Germline CDR1 LNHNV, CDR2 YYDKDF (reference sequence). CDR3 bases: TGTGCCACCAGCGGAGGACAGAGTTTAGCCAAAAACATTCAGTACTTC. Protein sequence: CATSGGQSLAKNIQYF.

The chain uses TRBV12-3 or TRBV12-4 and TRBJ2-7; 8 nucleotides match TRBD2. This CDR3 is 14 amino acids long. V gave up 1 base and J gave up 3 bases; unmatched junction bases: 2. The CDR3 is CASSLGGLVYEQYF. The CDR3 DNA follows: TGTGCCAGCAGTTTAGGGGGACTAGTCTACGAGCAGTACTTC.

This clonotype has a count of ten or more. The CDR3 DNA follows: TGTGCCAGCAGTTTCTCCCAGAACAATGAGCAGTTCTTC. It yields the protein CASSFSQNNEQFF. V gene TRBV12-3 or TRBV12-4 combines with J gene TRBJ2-1; D is unresolved. V was cut by 3 bases and J by 5 bases, with 8 bases left in between. The length of the CDR3 is 13 residues.

This clonotype was found many times. The chain carries TRBV20-1 and TRBJ2-2, with D perhaps TRBD2 (7 bases). The CDR3 loop spans 15 amino acids. Trimming removed 2 bases from V and 4 bases from J, with 14 bases in between. CDR1 DFQATT and CDR2 SNEGSKA come from the germline V gene (reference sequence). The CDR3 reads CSARWGGPFTGELFF. The CDR3 DNA reads TGCAGTGCTAGATGGGGGGGGCCGTTCACCGGGGAGCTGTTTTTT.

At least ten counts were recorded for this clonotype. The genes are TRBV9 and TRBJ2-3; 7 bases align to TRBD1. J gave up 3 bases and V 1 base, and 8 bases lay outside the gene matches. This CDR3 has 16 residues. CDR1 and CDR2 from the germline V gene are SGDLS and YYNGEE. For the CDR3, the DNA is TGTGCCAGCAGCGTATCAACTGGGACAGCAACAGATACGCAGTATTTT. This sequence encodes CASSVSTGTATDTQYF.

This clonotype was seen only a few times. This sequence joins TRBV6-1 and TRBJ2-7; either TRBD1 or TRBD2 may supply D (5 bases each). V lost 4 bases and J 6 bases, leaving 16 bases between the germline ends. CDR1 and CDR2 from the germline V gene are MNHNS and SASEGT. This CDR3 has 14 amino acids. The CDR3 reads CASSARPIGGEQYF. The CDR3 DNA reads as TGTGCCAGCAGTGCCCGGCCTATTGGGGGCGAGCAGTACTTC.

This clonotype was detected many times. The chain recombines TRBV29-1 with TRBJ2-2; maybe TRBD2 (5 bases). There are 14 residues in the CDR3. CDR1 and CDR2 from the germline V gene are SQVTM and ANQGSEA. Trimming removed 4 bases at V and 4 bases at J, with 13 bases between. CDR3 protein: CSVVWGEGTGELFF. Here the CDR3 DNA reads TGCAGCGTTGTTTGGGGAGAGGGCACCGGGGAGCTGTTTTTT.

This clonotype was counted many times. The chain joins TRBV6-1 to TRBJ1-1, with D unclear. Germline assignment: CDR1 MNHNS and CDR2 SASEGT. This CDR3 spans 14 amino acids. Between the trimmed V and J ends, which lost 5 bases and 1 base, there was a span of 11 bases. CDR3 in amino acids: CASSMSGWNTEAFF. The CDR3 nucleotides read TGTGCCAGCAGTATGAGCGGGTGGAACACTGAAGCTTTCTTT.

This clonotype was picked up many times. The chain employs TRBV6-4 and TRBJ2-3; possible D gene TRBD1, 6 bases. CDR1 is MRHNA, CDR2 SNTAGT, per germline. CDR3 length equals 15 residues. V was clipped by 2 bases and J by 1 base, with 10 bases between them. CDR3 sequence (DNA): TGTGCCAGCAGTGACGGGGCAGGGGGCACAGATACGCAGTATTTT. This encodes CASSDGAGGTDTQYF.

At least ten counts were recorded for this clonotype. The rearrangement uses TRBV6-1 and TRBJ2-1; 11 bases line up with TRBD2. The junction had 9 bases not matched to a gene; V was cut back by 6 bases and J by 8 bases. Germline CDR1 and CDR2: MNHNS and SASEGT. This CDR3 comprises 15 residues. The CDR3: CASSSSGGNSDEQFF. CDR3 sequence (DNA): TGTGCCAGCAGCTCTAGCGGGGGGAACAGCGATGAGCAGTTCTTC.

This clonotype was seen repeatedly, ten times or more. The rearrangement links TRBV20-1 to TRBJ2-1; D not certain. The ends were cut back, 0 bases at V and 2 bases at J, with 8 bases in the middle. CDR1 and CDR2 (germline): DFQATT, SNEGSKA (reference sequence). CDR3 length: 14 residues. CDR3 sequence reads: CSARDMATYNEQFF. Here the CDR3 DNA reads TGCAGTGCTAGAGACATGGCAACCTACAATGAGCAGTTCTTC.

This clonotype was seen more than once but under ten times. CDR3 sequence reads: CASSLARGSYEQYF. CDR3 DNA sequence: TGTGCCAGCAGCTTAGCTCGGGGATCCTACGAGCAGTACTTC. This sequence joins TRBV7-8 and TRBJ2-7, with D possibly matching TRBD2 (5 bases). The CDR3 extends over 14 amino acids. Germline loops: CDR1 SGHVS, CDR2 FQNEAQ. The ends were cut back, 0 bases at V and 1 base at J, with 7 bases in the middle.

V is TRBV6-1 and J is TRBJ1-1; D is possibly TRBD1 (6 bases). The CDR3 runs to 13 residues. Germline assignment: CDR1 MNHNS and CDR2 SASEGT. The ends were cut back, 9 bases at V and 1 base at J, with 12 bases in the middle. The CDR3 is CARQRQENTEAFF. CDR3 DNA: TGTGCCAGACAAAGACAGGAGAACACTGAAGCTTTCTTT.

About this clonotype: Since a much larger clone is just one base distant, this may be a read error. The J gene is TRBJ2-5, the V gene TRBV5-6, with 10 bases matching TRBD2. CDR1 SGHDT and CDR2 YYEEEE come from the germline V gene. The CDR3 loop spans 14 amino acids. The CDR3 loop is CTSSWTSGEETQYF. DNA for the CDR3: TGTACCAGCAGCTGGACTAGCGGAGAAGAGACCCAGTACTTC.

There are many counts of this clonotype. V is TRBV5-1 and J is TRBJ1-5; no firm D call. The CDR3 covers 15 residues. Germline assignment: CDR1 SGHRS and CDR2 YFSETQ. V was shortened by 4 bases and J by 4 bases, with 15 bases between the two germline ends. The DNA for the CDR3 is TGCGCCAGCAGCGTCGACGGGTCCTCGAATCAGCCCCAGCATTTT. This encodes CASSVDGSSNQPQHF.

This clonotype was observed at least ten times. This sequence joins TRBV5-1 and TRBJ2-6; D possibly corresponds to TRBD1 (5 bases). V shed 1 base and J shed 4 bases, with 12 bases lying between them. The CDR3 covers 16 residues. Germline V CDR1 and CDR2: SGHRS, YFSETQ. The CDR3 coding sequence is TGCGCCAGCAGCTTGAGGCAGGGCTTGGGGGCCAACGTCCTGACTTTC. It encodes CASSLRQGLGANVLTF. Drawing the rest from reference TRBV5-1 and TRBJ2-6, the complete variable domain is KAGVTQTPRYLIKTRGQQVTLSCSPISGHRSVSWYQQTPGQGLQFLFEYFSETQRNKGNFPGRFSGRQFSNSRSEMNVSTLELGDSALYLCASSLRQGLGANVLTFGAGSRLTVL.

The V call is TRBV7-9, the J call TRBJ2-7; TRBD2 agrees at 10 bases. The CDR3 sequence is 15 residues long. The ends lost 3 bases at V and 5 bases at J; junction bases unmatched: 7. Germline-derived CDR1 and CDR2 are SEHNR and FQNEAQ (reference sequence). CDR3 loop: CASSLGTSAADEQYF. For the CDR3, the DNA is TGTGCCAGCAGCTTGGGGACTAGCGCCGCGGACGAGCAGTACTTC.

This clonotype was counted a few times. CDR3 in DNA: TGTGCCATCTCCAAGGGAACTGGAAACACCATATATTTT. This codes for CAISKGTGNTIYF. V gene TRBV12-3 or TRBV12-4 combines with J gene TRBJ1-3; D not certain. This CDR3 spans 13 amino acids. Trimming pared 10 bases from V and 2 bases from J, leaving 12 bases between.